The next 22 T cell receptor beta chains were all read from a single sample in a study of T cell responses to AZD1222 COVID-19 vaccine. Only in-frame clones appear in the TCRdb table, and some are missing; sequencing was by immunoSEQ multiplex PCR. The sample lists over 100,000 clones; about nine tenths were seen once. The input for sequencing was peripheral blood, taken on day 0 of AZD1222 vaccination. Receptors were obtained from an adult in good health.

The V and J genes are TRBV5-4 and TRBJ1-2; 7 bases align to TRBD1. The V gene end was trimmed by 4 bases and the J gene end by 0 bases; junction bases not matched to a gene: 9. CDR1 and CDR2 (germline): SGHNT, YYREEE (reference sequence). This CDR3 has 16 amino acids. The CDR3 region is CASSPGQRSTNYGYTF. The CDR3 nucleotides read TGTGCCAGCAGCCCGGGACAGAGATCCACTAACTATGGCTACACCTTC.

V usage is TRBV27 and J usage is TRBJ1-3; tentative D call: TRBD1 (5 bases). Between the trimmed V and J ends, which lost 3 bases and 0 bases, there was a span of 9 bases. This CDR3 has 15 amino acids. Germline V lookup: CDR1 MNHEY, CDR2 SMNVEV (reference sequence). The DNA of the CDR3 is TGTGCCAGCAGTTTTCGCAGGGACTCTGGAAACACCATATATTTT. This codes for CASSFRRDSGNTIYF.

The chain carries TRBV25-1 and TRBJ2-2, with D perhaps matching TRBD1 (6 bases). The CDR3 spans 16 residues. The germline V gene has CDR1 MGHDK and CDR2 SYGVNS. Trimming removed 2 bases from V and 2 bases from J, with 12 bases in between. CDR3 amino acids: CASSERDKGNTGELFF. In nucleotides, the CDR3 is TGTGCCAGCAGTGAACGGGACAAGGGCAACACCGGGGAGCTGTTTTTT.

The genes are TRBV2 and TRBJ1-2, with 9 bases that match TRBD1. The CDR3 consists of 16 residues. CDR1 is SNHLY, CDR2 FYNNEI, per germline. V lost 2 bases to trimming and J lost 5 bases; unmatched junction nucleotides: 9. The CDR3 bases are TGTGCCAGCAGTGAACATGTACAGGGGGCCGGTTATGGCTACACCTTC. This sequence encodes CASSEHVQGAGYGYTF.

This rearrangement joins TRBV28 to TRBJ1-4; a weak D match, TRBD1 (5 bases). There are 13 residues in the CDR3. CDR1 MDHEN and CDR2 SYDVKM come from the germline V gene. Trimming stripped 7 bases from V and 8 bases from J, with 14 bases between. Here the CDR3 reads CASTLGVREKLFF. Written as DNA, the CDR3 is TGTGCCAGCACCTTAGGGGTGAGGGAAAAACTGTTTTTT.

Only a few counts were recorded for this clone. The chain joins TRBV2 to TRBJ1-2; D ambiguous. The CDR3 is 12 amino acids. The germline CDR1 and CDR2 sequences are SNHLY and FYNNEI. Trimming took off 10 bases at V and 0 bases at J, with 9 bases between the two ends. The CDR3 DNA sequence: TGTGCCATCCAAGGTTCTAACTATGGCTACACCTTC. This gives the protein CAIQGSNYGYTF.

For the CDR3, the DNA is TGTGCCAGCCCAGACAGAAGCAATCAGCCCCAGCATTTT. It codes for CASPDRSNQPQHF. The V and J genes are TRBV5-7 and TRBJ1-5; tentative D call: TRBD1 (5 bases). TRBV5-7 falls under the ORF class, with uncertain function. The CDR3 has 13 amino acids. Trimming cost V 7 bases and J 1 base, with 9 bases left between them.

Note on this clone: Other DNA variants within this sample encode the same CDR3. The CDR3 here is CATSRATYGYTF. In nucleotides, the CDR3 is TGTGCCACCAGCAGAGCGACCTATGGCTACACCTTC. The rearrangement joins TRBV15 to TRBJ1-2; D is unclear. Deletions cut 1 base from V and 4 bases from J, with 4 bases between. CDR3 length: 12 amino acids. From germline, CDR1 is LNHNV and CDR2 YYDKDF (reference sequence).

The genes are TRBV5-4 and TRBJ2-3; no reliable D call. Germline V lookup: CDR1 SGHNT, CDR2 YYREEE (reference sequence). Trimming shortened V by 1 base and J by 1 base, and 7 bases separated the two germline ends. The CDR3 runs to 14 residues. The CDR3 loop reads CASSLFRGTDTQYF. The CDR3, as DNA: TGTGCCAGCAGCTTGTTCAGAGGCACAGATACGCAGTATTTT. Variable domain in full (rest from reference TRBV5-4 and TRBJ2-3): ETGVTQSPTHLIKTRGQQVTLRCSSQSGHNTVSWYQQALGQGPQFIFQYYREEENGRGNFPPRFSGLQFPNYSSELNVNALELDDSALYLCASSLFRGTDTQYFGPGTRLTVL.

The chain combines TRBV6-4 with TRBJ1-2; TRBD1 matches 8 bases. CDR3 length equals 14 residues. V was clipped by 5 bases and J by 5 bases; unmatched bases: 7. Germline V gene sequence: CDR1 MRHNA, CDR2 SNTAGT. The CDR3 loop is CASSYRQGHYGYTF. The DNA of the CDR3 is TGTGCCAGCAGTTACAGACAGGGGCATTATGGCTACACCTTC.

This clone showed up just once. J is TRBJ1-5 and V is TRBV7-2; D not certain. The CDR3 loop spans 14 amino acids. The germline V and J ends were trimmed by 1 base and 8 bases, with 12 bases remaining between them. Germline V lookup: CDR1 SGHTA, CDR2 FQGNSA. Here the CDR3 DNA reads TGTGCCAGCAGCTTAGAGCGGTCCGGCGAGCCCCAGCATTTT. Amino acid sequence: CASSLERSGEPQHF. The whole variable domain, remainder taken from reference TRBV7-2 and TRBJ1-5, is GAGVSQSPSNKVTEKGKDVELRCDPISGHTALYWYRQSLGQGLEFLIYFQGNSAPDKSGLPSDRFSAERTGGSVSTLTIQRTQQEDSAVYLCASSLERSGEPQHFGDGTRLSIL.

The chain combines TRBV7-2 with TRBJ2-7; 9 bases align to TRBD2. After removal of 5 bases from V and 6 bases from J, the junction contained 11 bases not matched to a gene. The CDR3 runs 15 residues. CDR1 and CDR2 (germline): SGHTA, FQGNSA. The CDR3 DNA is TGTGCCAGCAGCCCCCAGCGGGGGGCCTTGGGCGAGCAGTACTTC. It is translated as CASSPQRGALGEQYF.

This rearrangement joins TRBV6-5 to TRBJ1-2; D is unclear. Looked up from germline, CDR1 is MNHEY and CDR2 is SVGAGI. V was pared by 7 bases and J by 5 bases, with 8 bases between. The CDR3 loop spans 11 amino acids. The CDR3, as DNA: TGTGCCAGCATGGCTGGTTATGGCTACACCTTC. This sequence encodes CASMAGYGYTF.

The V and J genes are TRBV7-2 and TRBJ2-7; D perhaps matches TRBD1 (6 bases). The germline V gene has CDR1 SGHTA and CDR2 FQGNSA. The CDR3 covers 15 residues. The ends were cut back, 1 base at V and 8 bases at J, with 18 bases in the middle. The CDR3 bases are TGTGCCAGCAGCTTAGTCGGGACACCGGATGAGCAGCAGTACTTC. This translates into CASSLVGTPDEQQYF.

This clone appeared once. The chain carries TRBV28 and TRBJ2-1; 7 bases align to TRBD1. This CDR3 has 13 residues. Germline CDR1 MDHEN, CDR2 SYDVKM. Trimming took 6 bases from V and 9 from J; bases not matched to a gene: 8. The DNA for the CDR3 is TGTGCCAGCAGCTGGACAGGTTCGCCTGAGCAGTTCTTC. It encodes CASSWTGSPEQFF.

The chain employs TRBV4-3 and TRBJ2-7; tentative D call: TRBD2 (5 bases). CDR1 LGHNA and CDR2 YSLEER come from the germline V gene. CDR3 length: 15 residues. V lost 0 bases and J 3 bases, leaving 12 bases between the germline ends. CDR3 sequence reads: CASSQDGVSDYEQYF. The CDR3 DNA reads as TGCGCCAGCAGCCAAGACGGGGTATCGGACTACGAGCAGTACTTC.

This clone was seen only a few times. The chain carries TRBV18 and TRBJ2-2; possibly TRBD2 for D (6 bases). The ends were cut back, 3 bases at V and 4 bases at J, with 15 bases in the middle. Looked up from germline, CDR1 is KGHSH and CDR2 is LQKENI. The CDR3 totals 16 residues. In DNA, the CDR3 is TGTGCCAGCTCACCGACAGCCAAGGGACTCACCGGGGAGCTGTTTTTT. Its protein is CASSPTAKGLTGELFF.

This chain links TRBV2 with TRBJ1-6; D is ambiguous. Germline V gene lookup returns CDR1 SNHLY and CDR2 FYNNEI. This CDR3 has 12 amino acids. V was shortened by 7 bases and J by 6 bases, with 7 bases between the two germline ends. The CDR3 reads CASTHGNSPLHF. CDR3 DNA: TGTGCCAGCACGCACGGTAATTCACCCCTCCACTTT.

This chain joins TRBV5-1 and TRBJ2-5; TRBD2 aligns across 8 bases. This CDR3 spans 13 amino acids. The trim removed 6 bases at V and 1 base at J, leaving 2 bases unmatched. From germline, CDR1 is SGHRS and CDR2 YFSETQ. Here the CDR3 reads CASKRGGQETQYF. In DNA form, the CDR3 reads TGCGCCAGCAAACGGGGGGGCCAAGAGACCCAGTACTTC.

The genes are TRBV10-2 and TRBJ2-3, with D perhaps TRBD1 (5 bases). Germline CDR1 and CDR2: WSHSY and SAAADI. The CDR3 contains 16 residues. V was pared by 3 bases and J by 0 bases, with 13 bases between. The CDR3 nucleotides read TGCGCCAGCAGTGATGTTGGTGGGGCCAGCACAGATACGCAGTATTTT. Amino acids: CASSDVGGASTDTQYF.

The chain uses TRBV4-1 and TRBJ2-2; D might be TRBD2 (5 bases). V was cut by 2 bases and J by 5 bases, with 15 bases left in between. The CDR3 totals 16 residues. The germline V gene encodes CDR1 MGHRA and CDR2 YSYEKL. The CDR3 DNA follows: TGCGCCAGCAGCCAACAGACACCCCCGGGGACCGGGGAGCTGTTTTTT. This sequence encodes CASSQQTPPGTGELFF.

The chain recombines TRBV29-1 with TRBJ1-2; no clear D gene. This CDR3 contains 13 residues. CDR1 SQVTM and CDR2 ANQGSEA come from the germline V gene. With 7 bases removed from V and 6 bases from J, the gap between germline ends came to 18 bases. The CDR3: CSAAKDLGNGYTF. CDR3 nucleotide sequence: TGCAGCGCTGCCAAGGACTTGGGGAATGGCTACACCTTC. Full variable domain (rest looked up from reference TRBV29-1 and TRBJ1-2): SAVISQKPSRDICQRGTSLTIQCQVDSQVTMMFWYRQQPGQSLTLIATANQGSEATYESGFVIDKFPISRPNLTFSTLTVSNMSPEDSSIYLCSAAKDLGNGYTFGSGTRLTVV.